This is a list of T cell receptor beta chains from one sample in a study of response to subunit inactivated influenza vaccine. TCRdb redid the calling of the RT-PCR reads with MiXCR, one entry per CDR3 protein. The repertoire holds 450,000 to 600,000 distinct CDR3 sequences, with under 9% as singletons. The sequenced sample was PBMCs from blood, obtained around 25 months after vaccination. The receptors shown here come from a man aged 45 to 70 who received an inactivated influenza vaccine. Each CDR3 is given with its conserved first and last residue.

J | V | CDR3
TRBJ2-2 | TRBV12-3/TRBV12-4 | CASSFSGGTYTGELFF
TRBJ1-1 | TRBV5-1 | CASSFAGLPAEAFF
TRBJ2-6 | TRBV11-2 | CASSFRTGLIPGANVLTF
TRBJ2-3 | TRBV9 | CASSVARDRGADTQYF
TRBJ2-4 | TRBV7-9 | CASSLAVDAHIQYF
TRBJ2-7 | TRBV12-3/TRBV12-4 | CASTNGLAFPYEQYF
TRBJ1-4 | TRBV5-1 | CASSLSRGLDNEKLFF
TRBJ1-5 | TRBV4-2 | CASSQDGDGPRNQPQHF
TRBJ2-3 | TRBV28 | CASSSRTSGGLTDTQYF
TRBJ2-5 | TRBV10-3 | CAISNRSLLETQYF
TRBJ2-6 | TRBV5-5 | CASSGAVLLSGANVLTF
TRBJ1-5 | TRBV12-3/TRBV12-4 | CASSLFAGYQPQHF
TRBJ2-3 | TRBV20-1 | CSARETGRSADTQYF
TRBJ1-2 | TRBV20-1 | CSARDRGIHNYGYTF
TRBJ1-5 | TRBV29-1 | CSVSSAGGQPQHF
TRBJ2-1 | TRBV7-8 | CASSFLTGTGGIETYNEQFF
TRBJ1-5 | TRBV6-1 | CASSRQQNQPQHF
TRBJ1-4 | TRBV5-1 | CASSTTPIEGEKLFF
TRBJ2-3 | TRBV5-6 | CASSLAVESTDTQYF
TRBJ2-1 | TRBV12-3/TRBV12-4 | CASSLRVRLAYNEQFF
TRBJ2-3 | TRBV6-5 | CASSYVGAGWTDTQYF
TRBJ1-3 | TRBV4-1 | CASSLVSGDFSGNTIYF
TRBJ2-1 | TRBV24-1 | CATSDPRTDRFDEQFF
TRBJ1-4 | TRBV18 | CASSPGPGGEKLFF
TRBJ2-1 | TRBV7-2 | CASSLVQVLYNEQFF
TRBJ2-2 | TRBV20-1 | CSARDSFFTGELFF
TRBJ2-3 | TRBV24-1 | CATSAPGQGGDTQYF
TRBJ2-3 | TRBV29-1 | CSVVWAGTDTQYF
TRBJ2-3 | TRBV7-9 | CASSSGQPSTDTQYF
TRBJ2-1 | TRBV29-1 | CSVRQGGINEQFF
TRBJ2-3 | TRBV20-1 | CSASRPASTDTQYF
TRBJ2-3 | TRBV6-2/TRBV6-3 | CASSHRSGYSTDTQYF
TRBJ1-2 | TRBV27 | CASSLKGTGYGYTF
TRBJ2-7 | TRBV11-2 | CASSLERGGTATQYF
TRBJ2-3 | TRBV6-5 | CASSYSLGATDTQYF
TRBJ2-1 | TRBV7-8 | CASSLVTSSGRGEQFF
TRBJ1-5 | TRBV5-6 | CASSLGGSLEPQHF
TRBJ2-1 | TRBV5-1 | CASSPRQGGNEQFF
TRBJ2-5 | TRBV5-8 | CASSLVGVGAEETQYF
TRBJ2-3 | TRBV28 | CASSILITDTQYF
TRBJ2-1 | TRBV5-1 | CASSLVSHGGNEQFF
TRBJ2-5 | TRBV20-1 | CSARDGTSGGQTQYF